Given below is one TCR beta chain in context. Its antigen is not identified. These data come from a study of T-cell memory formation after mild COVID-19. Findings and limits, study-wide: Prior to infection, memory already included some responding clones, suggesting cross-reactive memory joined. A second wave expanding day 15 to 37 was CD4+-biased; contracting clones were balanced.

Each CDR3 protein gets one entry after TCRdb re-called the 5' RACE reads with MiXCR. Of approximately 290,000 distinct CDR3 sequences listed, around a sixth are singletons. V gave up 2 bases and J gave up 8 bases, with 22 bases separating them. CDR3 length: 16 amino acids. Germline V gene data show CDR1 as SGHRS and CDR2 as YFSETQ. The specimen was PBMCs or a T cell subset sorted from them (not recorded which). This TCR derives from a man aged 18-30 years who had mild COVID-19 (a few samples of this study predate the infection). Cell type and time point are not known. The chain uses TRBV5-1 and TRBJ1-1; D gene uncertain. DNA of the CDR3: TGCGCCAGCAGCTTAATCACGGACTCCTCCTCTCGGGAAGCTTTCTTT. This encodes CASSLITDSSSREAFF.